These 18 T cell receptor beta chains originate from one sample sequenced in a study of cytomegalovirus exposure and HLA in healthy donors. The PCR made use of 60 Vbeta and 13 Jbeta primers. Sequenced by immunoSEQ multiplex PCR; TCRdb stores in-frame clones only, minus some. The sample yields about 180,000 clones, about 80% seen once. The sequencing sample was made of PBMCs. The receptors shown here come from a man aged 18 to 29 in good health and CMV-seronegative.

This chain connects TRBV4-1 to TRBJ2-7, with 10 bases fitting TRBD1. Germline V lookup: CDR1 MGHRA, CDR2 YSYEKL. The trim removed 0 bases at V and 2 bases at J, leaving 4 bases unmatched. CDR3 length equals 16 residues. CDR3 region: CASSQEGQGKPYEQYF. As DNA, the CDR3 is TGCGCCAGCAGCCAAGAGGGACAGGGGAAACCCTACGAGCAGTACTTC.

This clone has a handful of counts. V and J are TRBV4-1 and TRBJ1-1; TRBD1 might be the D (6 bases). This CDR3 region has 14 residues. Germline CDR1 is MGHRA and CDR2 is YSYEKL. V lost 2 bases and J 1 base, leaving 8 bases between the germline ends. The CDR3 DNA sequence: TGCGCCAGCAGCCAATTACAGGGGAACACTGAAGCTTTCTTT. Protein sequence: CASSQLQGNTEAFF.

This chain links TRBV7-9 with TRBJ2-5; no reliable D call. The CDR3 contains 11 residues. V lost 5 bases and J 5 bases, leaving 6 bases between the germline ends. CDR1 is SEHNR, CDR2 FQNEAQ, per germline (reference sequence). CDR3 residues: CASSRLETQYF. The CDR3, as DNA: TGTGCCAGCAGCCGGTTGGAGACCCAGTACTTC.

The rearrangement links TRBV5-1 to TRBJ1-4; D unclear. Trimming left V 6 bases short and J 5 bases short, with 14 bases between. Germline lookup yields CDR1 SGHRS and CDR2 YFSETQ. The length of the CDR3 is 14 residues. In nucleotides, the CDR3 is TGCGCCAGCACCCCGGGAAGAGAAAATGAAAAACTGTTTTTT. This translates into CASTPGRENEKLFF.

The V call is TRBV18, the J call TRBJ2-5; TRBD1 aligns across 11 bases. The CDR3 runs 16 residues. Germline values: CDR1 KGHSH, CDR2 LQKENI. J gave up 0 bases and V 4 bases, and 4 bases lay outside the gene matches. This CDR3 is CASSQGQGANQETQYF. DNA for the CDR3: TGTGCCAGCTCACAAGGACAGGGGGCAAACCAAGAGACCCAGTACTTC.

This clone appeared a few times. The rearrangement joins TRBV19 to TRBJ1-1; 8 nucleotides match TRBD1. Germline CDR1 LNHDA, CDR2 SQIVND (reference sequence). The CDR3 runs to 14 residues. The J segment lost 4 bases and the V segment lost 9 bases, leaving 10 bases of the junction unmatched. The CDR3 loop is CASRGAGGSTEAFF. Here the CDR3 DNA reads TGTGCCAGCAGGGGTGCAGGGGGCTCCACTGAAGCTTTCTTT.

V usage is TRBV30 and J usage is TRBJ2-5; TRBD2 agrees at 9 bases. Germline lookup yields CDR1 GTSNPN and CDR2 SVGIG (reference sequence). This CDR3 has 15 amino acids. J gave up 2 bases and V 2 bases, and 6 bases lay outside the gene matches. In nucleotides, the CDR3 is TGTGCCTGGAGTCGACTAGCGGTGCGACAAGAGACCCAGTACTTC. It is translated as CAWSRLAVRQETQYF.

This chain joins TRBV30 and TRBJ2-7; TRBD1 matches 9 bases. The CDR3 spans 14 residues. Unmatched junction bases numbered 7, after V lost 3 bases and J lost 4 bases. Germline V gene data show CDR1 as GTSNPN and CDR2 as SVGIG (reference sequence). DNA for the CDR3: TGTGCCTGGAGGGACGGGACAGGGTTGTACGAGCAGTACTTC. Its protein is CAWRDGTGLYEQYF.

A few counts support this clone. This chain links TRBV5-1 with TRBJ1-1; 8 nucleotides line up with TRBD1. Germline V CDR1 and CDR2: SGHRS, YFSETQ. This CDR3 has 15 amino acids. V shed 4 bases and J 1 base; nucleotides not matched to a gene: 6. The CDR3 spells CASSQGTGGNTEAFF. As DNA, the CDR3 is TGCGCCAGCAGCCAGGGGACAGGAGGGAACACTGAAGCTTTCTTT.

The V gene is TRBV5-5, the J gene TRBJ1-5; 7 bases map to TRBD1. Germline values: CDR1 SGHKS, CDR2 YYEKEE (reference sequence). J lost 2 bases, V lost 1 base, and 6 bases had no gene match. CDR3 length equals 16 residues. This CDR3 is CASSLTGALGNQPQHF. The CDR3 DNA sequence: TGTGCCAGCAGCTTGACAGGGGCCTTGGGCAATCAGCCCCAGCATTTT.

The V call is TRBV23-1, the J call TRBJ1-4; 10 bases match TRBD1. TRBV23-1 is placed among ORFs of uncertain function. The V gene end was trimmed by 2 bases and the J gene end by 12 bases; junction bases not matched to a gene: 12. The CDR3 loop spans 16 amino acids. The CDR3 is CASSQAGQGLLGELFF. DNA for the CDR3: TGCGCCAGCAGTCAAGCGGGACAGGGGCTCCTAGGGGAACTGTTTTTT.

J is TRBJ2-2 and V is TRBV7-3; D call uncertain. Germline V gene lookup returns CDR1 SGHTA and CDR2 FQGTGA. The V gene lost 2 bases and the J gene lost 6 bases, with 10 bases spanning the gap. This CDR3 has 14 residues. The CDR3 reads CASSLGLPAGELFF. DNA of the CDR3: TGTGCCAGCAGCTTAGGGCTTCCGGCCGGGGAGCTGTTTTTT.

This clone turned up a few times. This chain joins TRBV4-3 and TRBJ1-2, with D tentatively TRBD1 (6 bases). Germline CDR1 LGHNA, CDR2 YSLEER. V lost 3 bases, J lost 1 base, and 15 bases lay in between. The CDR3 consists of 16 residues. CDR3 DNA sequence: TGCGCCAGCAGCCATCGAGGACAGAATTTTAACTATGGCTACACCTTC. Protein product: CASSHRGQNFNYGYTF.

The J gene is TRBJ1-5, the V gene TRBV10-3, with TRBD1 matching over 7 bases. The CDR3 is made up of 16 amino acids. The trim removed 0 bases at V and 5 bases at J, leaving 7 bases unmatched. The germline V gene has CDR1 ENHRY and CDR2 SYGVKD. CDR3 in DNA: TGTGCCATCAGTGAGTCGACCGACAGGGAGGATCAGCCCCAGCATTTT. Translation gives CAISESTDREDQPQHF.

The rearrangement links TRBV25-1 to TRBJ2-1; 12 nucleotides line up with TRBD2. Per germline, CDR1 MGHDK and CDR2 SYGVNS. The CDR3 totals 18 residues. Unmatched junction bases numbered 6, after V lost 2 bases and J lost 1 base. CDR3 protein: CASSENLGLAGSYNEQFF. The DNA for the CDR3 is TGTGCCAGCAGTGAAAACCTAGGACTAGCGGGATCCTACAATGAGCAGTTCTTC.

This clone was observed a handful of times. V and J are TRBV9 and TRBJ2-3; 7 nucleotides agree with TRBD2. The V gene's germline CDR1 is SGDLS and CDR2 YYNGEE. J lost 4 bases, V lost 5 bases, and 1 base had no gene match. This CDR3 has 12 amino acids. The CDR3 DNA reads TGTGCCAGCAGGGGGGGGTCAGATACGCAGTATTTT. Translated: CASRGGSDTQYF. Filled out from reference TRBV9 and TRBJ2-3, the complete variable domain reads DSGVTQTPKHLITATGQRVTLRCSPRSGDLSVYWYQQSLDQGLQFLIQYYNGEERAKGNILERFSAQQFPDLHSELNLSSLELGDSALYFCASRGGSDTQYFGPGTRLTVL.

This clone has a handful of counts. This sequence joins TRBV7-9 and TRBJ2-1; TRBD2 matches at 7 bases. The J segment lost 11 bases and the V segment lost 3 bases, leaving 13 bases of the junction unmatched. The CDR3 has 15 amino acids. Germline V gene data show CDR1 as SEHNR and CDR2 as FQNEAQ (reference sequence). CDR3 DNA: TGTGCCAGCAGCTTTCGAGGGGCGGGAGAGAGCCAGCAGTTCTTC. Its translation: CASSFRGAGESQQFF.

This chain joins TRBV5-6 and TRBJ2-7, with 11 bases lining up with TRBD1. The germline CDR1 and CDR2 sequences are SGHDT and YYEEEE. The CDR3 is 14 amino acids. With 2 bases clipped from V and 7 bases from J, the junction kept 5 bases outside the gene matches. CDR3 coding DNA: TGTGCCAGCAGCTTTGGACAGGGGGCAGGTGAGCAGTACTTC. This codes for CASSFGQGAGEQYF. The complete variable domain, with remaining parts taken from reference TRBV5-6 and TRBJ2-7, reads DAGVTQSPTHLIKTRGQQVTLRCSPKSGHDTVSWYQQALGQGPQFIFQYYEEEERQRGNFPDRFSGHQFPNYSSELNVNALLLGDSALYLCASSFGQGAGEQYFGPGTRLTVT.